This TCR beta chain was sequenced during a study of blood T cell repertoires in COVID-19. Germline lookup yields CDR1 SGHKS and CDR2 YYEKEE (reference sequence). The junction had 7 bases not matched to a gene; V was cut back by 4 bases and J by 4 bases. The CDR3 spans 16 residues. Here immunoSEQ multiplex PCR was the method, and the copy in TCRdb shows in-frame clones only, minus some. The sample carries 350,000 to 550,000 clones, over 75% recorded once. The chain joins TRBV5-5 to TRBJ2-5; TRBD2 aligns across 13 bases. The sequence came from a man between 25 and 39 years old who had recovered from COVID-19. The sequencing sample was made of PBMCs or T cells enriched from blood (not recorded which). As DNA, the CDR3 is TGTGCCAGCAGCCTTACTAGCGGGAGGGCCGGAGAGACCCAGTACTTC. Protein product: CASSLTSGRAGETQYF. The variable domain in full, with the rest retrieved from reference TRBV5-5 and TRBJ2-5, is DAGVTQSPTHLIKTRGQQVTLRCSPISGHKSVSWYQQVLGQGPQFIFQYYEKEERGRGNFPDRFSARQFPNYSSELNVNALLLGDSALYLCASSLTSGRAGETQYFGPGTRLLVL.